Below, 20 T cell receptor beta chains from the same sample are listed, as sequenced in a study of beta chain features in type 1 diabetes. Every bit of the isolated RNA underwent reverse transcription, so sequencing read expressed TCRB transcripts. The data were produced by immunoSEQ multiplex PCR, yet TCRdb's version contains in-frame clones alone and is incomplete. The table shows about 270,000 clones, with about 13% occurring only once. Whole-study findings and limits: Significant though moderate, a shortening of TCRB CDR3s appeared in all four CD4+ subsets of Type 1 diabetes patients.

Their specific antigens are unknown. Specimen: naive CD4+ T cells from blood. The origin of the receptors is a man under 40 with type 1 diabetes.

The rearrangement links TRBV6-5 to TRBJ1-2, with 7 positions matching TRBD1. After removal of 2 bases from V and 0 bases from J, the junction contained 3 bases not matched to a gene. Germline V gene data show CDR1 as MNHEY and CDR2 as SVGAGI. The CDR3 is 15 residues long. The CDR3: CASSYGDRANYGYTF. The CDR3 nucleotides read TGTGCCAGCAGTTACGGGGACAGAGCTAACTATGGCTACACCTTC.

The V call is TRBV5-4, the J call TRBJ1-5; TRBD1 aligns across 11 bases. The CDR3 covers 18 residues. J lost 7 bases, V lost 0 bases, and 12 bases had no gene match. Germline V gene data show CDR1 as SGHNT and CDR2 as YYREEE (reference sequence). In nucleotides, the CDR3 is TGTGCCAGCAGCTTGGAGCCAAGGGGACAGGGGGTAGTGCAGCCCCAGCATTTT. This gives the protein CASSLEPRGQGVVQPQHF.

This clone has only a few counts. The chain combines TRBV9 with TRBJ2-1; 8 nucleotides match TRBD2. V was clipped by 3 bases and J by 10 bases; unmatched bases: 12. CDR1 SGDLS and CDR2 YYNGEE come from the germline V gene. The CDR3 spans 15 residues. CDR3 residues: CASSDRGTSWREQFF. CDR3 in DNA: TGTGCCAGCAGCGATAGAGGGACTAGTTGGCGAGAGCAGTTCTTC.

This clone has a handful of counts. One junction end disagrees with the germline gene, perhaps due to a read error. The chain has TRBV4-3 and TRBJ2-4; D possibly corresponds to TRBD2 (5 bases). Germline V CDR1 and CDR2: LGHNA, YSLEER. The CDR3 is made up of 13 amino acids. CDR3 sequence reads: CASSQEVGETRFF. CDR3 coding DNA: TGCGCCAGCAGCCAAGAAGTCGGGGAAACTCGATTCTTC.

This clone came up a few times. This CDR3 is CASSFEGGIMNIQYF. The CDR3 region has the DNA TGTGCCAGCAGTTTTGAGGGCGGGATAATGAACATTCAGTACTTC. V and J are TRBV27 and TRBJ2-4; weak D call: TRBD2 (6 bases). The CDR3 is 15 amino acids. V was pared by 3 bases and J by 7 bases, with 16 bases between. CDR1 and CDR2 (germline): MNHEY, SMNVEV (reference sequence).

V is TRBV28 and J is TRBJ2-7, with D possibly matching TRBD2 (6 bases). The CDR3 covers 14 residues. CDR1 is MDHEN and CDR2 is SYDVKM in the germline V gene. With 2 bases removed from V and 5 bases from J, the gap between germline ends came to 13 bases. CDR3 nucleotides: TGTGCCAGCAGTTTACCAGGGAGGCAGGACGAGCAGTACTTC. This encodes CASSLPGRQDEQYF. Supplemented by reference TRBV28 and TRBJ2-7, the full variable domain reads DVKVTQSSRYLVKRTGEKVFLECVQDMDHENMFWYRQDPGLGLRLIYFSYDVKMKEKGDIPEGYSVSREKKERFSLILESASTNQTSMYLCASSLPGRQDEQYFGPGTRLTVT.

The gene calls are TRBV9 and TRBJ1-5; the D gene is possibly TRBD1 (5 bases). V lost 4 bases, J lost 1 base, and 9 bases lay in between. Germline V gives CDR1 SGDLS, CDR2 YYNGEE. This CDR3 is 14 amino acids long. CDR3 amino acids: CASSPGQSNQPQHF. In nucleotides, the CDR3 is TGTGCCAGCAGCCCAGGACAAAGCAATCAGCCCCAGCATTTT. The full variable domain, its missing parts supplied by reference TRBV9 and TRBJ1-5, is DSGVTQTPKHLITATGQRVTLRCSPRSGDLSVYWYQQSLDQGLQFLIQYYNGEERAKGNILERFSAQQFPDLHSELNLSSLELGDSALYFCASSPGQSNQPQHFGDGTRLSIL.

V gene TRBV15 combines with J gene TRBJ2-1, with TRBD1 matching 9 bases. Germline assignment: CDR1 LNHNV and CDR2 YYDKDF (reference sequence). With V trimmed by 5 bases and J by 6 bases, 5 bases remained unmatched. This CDR3 is built from 14 residues. The CDR3 region is CATSDGTGRNEQFF. The CDR3, as DNA: TGTGCCACCAGCGACGGGACAGGGCGCAATGAGCAGTTCTTC.

V and J are TRBV18 and TRBJ2-6, with D hard to call. Germline lookup yields CDR1 KGHSH and CDR2 LQKENI. The CDR3 is 15 amino acids. V lost 2 bases and J lost 1, with 6 bases in between. The CDR3 loop reads CASSPTTSGANVLTF. In DNA, the CDR3 is TGTGCCAGCTCACCAACCACTTCTGGGGCCAACGTCCTGACTTTC.

This clone was observed a few times. The chain carries TRBV29-1 and TRBJ1-1, with 7 bases matching TRBD1. The CDR3 is 15 residues long. From germline, CDR1 is SQVTM and CDR2 ANQGSEA. J was trimmed by 5 bases and V by 3 bases; bases with no gene match: 12. CDR3 region: CSVDGVSTGKTEAFF. CDR3 DNA: TGCAGCGTTGACGGCGTTTCGACAGGGAAGACTGAAGCTTTCTTT.

This clone appeared a few times. V and J are TRBV28 and TRBJ2-7; 9 bases map to TRBD1. Trimming at V came to 3 bases and at J to 6 bases, leaving 6 bases not matched to a gene. The V gene's germline CDR1 is MDHEN and CDR2 SYDVKM. The CDR3 has 14 residues. CDR3 sequence: CASSFSGTGREQYF. The CDR3 coding sequence is TGTGCCAGCAGTTTTTCCGGGACAGGGCGCGAGCAGTACTTC.

The CDR3 loop is CASSLVVAGPSYEQYF. The CDR3 DNA sequence: TGCGCCAGCAGCTTGGTGGTAGCGGGTCCTTCCTACGAGCAGTACTTC. The chain couples TRBV5-1 to TRBJ2-7; 7 positions match TRBD2. Germline V gene data show CDR1 as SGHRS and CDR2 as YFSETQ. Trimming removed 0 bases from V and 1 base from J; junction bases left unmatched: 7. CDR3 length equals 16 residues. The whole variable domain, filled in from reference TRBV5-1 and TRBJ2-7, reads KAGVTQTPRYLIKTRGQQVTLSCSPISGHRSVSWYQQTPGQGLQFLFEYFSETQRNKGNFPGRFSGRQFSNSRSEMNVSTLELGDSALYLCASSLVVAGPSYEQYFGPGTRLTVT.

The CDR3 is CASSLLAGRSDTQYF. The CDR3 nucleotides read TGTGCCAGCAGTTTGTTAGCGGGAAGGTCAGATACGCAGTATTTT. The rearrangement links TRBV2 to TRBJ2-3; 8 bases align to TRBD2. CDR1 is SNHLY, CDR2 FYNNEI, per germline. This CDR3 contains 15 residues. V was clipped by 5 bases and J by 4 bases; unmatched bases: 8.

This clone has just a few counts. The same CDR3 arises from other DNA sequences in this sample as well. The rearrangement joins TRBV5-1 to TRBJ2-7; D is uncertain. There are 13 residues in the CDR3. CDR1 and CDR2 (germline): SGHRS, YFSETQ. The germline V and J ends were trimmed by 1 base and 2 bases, with 7 bases remaining between them. CDR3 coding DNA: TGCGCCAGCAGCTTGACGGTCCCCTACGAGCAGTACTTC. This sequence encodes CASSLTVPYEQYF.

This clone was recorded a few times. This chain joins TRBV6-6 and TRBJ2-1; possibly TRBD2 for D (5 bases). Per the germline V gene, CDR1 is MNHNY and CDR2 is SVGAGI (reference sequence). The CDR3 is 15 amino acids. The V gene lost 4 bases and the J gene lost 4 bases, with 14 bases spanning the gap. The CDR3 coding sequence is TGTGCCAGCAGTTCGAGGGTCTGGGGATACAATGAGCAGTTCTTC. Translating it yields CASSSRVWGYNEQFF.

In its sample, this clone was seen a few times. This rearrangement joins TRBV19 to TRBJ1-5, with unresolved D. V dropped 0 bases and J dropped 1 base, with 7 bases sitting between them. Germline CDR1 and CDR2: LNHDA and SQIVND (reference sequence). The CDR3 runs 15 residues. CDR3: CASSIEGRSNQPQHF. In DNA, the CDR3 is TGTGCCAGTAGTATAGAGGGCCGGAGCAATCAGCCCCAGCATTTT.

The chain uses TRBV28 and TRBJ1-5; D gene uncertain. Germline V gene data show CDR1 as MDHEN and CDR2 as SYDVKM. This CDR3 is built from 13 residues. V was clipped by 3 bases and J by 3 bases, with 6 bases between them. The CDR3: CASSFGLNQPQHF. In DNA form, the CDR3 reads TGTGCCAGCAGTTTTGGACTCAATCAGCCCCAGCATTTT.

This chain links TRBV18 with TRBJ2-5; D is undetermined. The germline gives CDR1 KGHSH, CDR2 LQKENI. The V and J ends lost 1 base and 2 bases respectively, with 11 bases between them. The CDR3 covers 15 residues. CDR3 sequence reads: CASSPQAARQETQYF. In nucleotides, the CDR3 is TGTGCCAGCTCACCACAAGCTGCCAGGCAAGAGACCCAGTACTTC.

V gene TRBV2 combines with J gene TRBJ1-5; tentatively, D is TRBD1 (5 bases). The CDR3 is 18 amino acids. V was pared by 8 bases and J by 1 base, with 24 bases between. The germline V gene has CDR1 SNHLY and CDR2 FYNNEI. In DNA form, the CDR3 reads TGTGCCAGCCACCGGGGTGGCCGGGGGATACCCAGCAATCAGCCCCAGCATTTT. Amino acid sequence: CASHRGGRGIPSNQPQHF. Variable domain in full (rest from reference TRBV2 and TRBJ1-5): EPEVTQTPSHQVTQMGQEVILRCVPISNHLYFYWYRQILGQKVEFLVSFYNNEISEKSEIFDDQFSVERPDGSNFTLKIRSTKLEDSAMYFCASHRGGRGIPSNQPQHFGDGTRLSIL.

This clone was detected a few times. The rearrangement joins TRBV25-1 to TRBJ2-3; 10 nucleotides line up with TRBD2. Germline loops: CDR1 MGHDK, CDR2 SYGVNS. Losses at the gene ends were 11 bases for V and 3 bases for J; bases not matched to a gene: 5. This CDR3 is 13 amino acids long. DNA of the CDR3: TGTGCCCTAGCGGGAGATGGGACAGATACGCAGTATTTT. Its translation is CALAGDGTDTQYF.